This T cell receptor (beta chain) was recorded in a study of cytomegalovirus exposure and HLA in healthy donors. General observations from the study: It was reportedly the case that the classifier diagnosed cytomegalovirus status with high specificity and sensitivity. Most TCR sequences proved rare, with some public TCRs found in many donors. A few chains linked to CMV were shown in vitro to be specific for CMV antigens. The study labeled 180 or so TCR beta chains cytomegalovirus-associated.

V dropped 4 bases and J dropped 5 bases, with 15 bases sitting between them. Per germline, CDR1 SGDLS and CDR2 YYNGEE. This CDR3 is built from 14 residues. Remarks on this clone: Its matching antigen is unknown.

Here immunoSEQ multiplex PCR was the method, and the copy in TCRdb shows in-frame clones only, minus some. The sample records 100,000 or so clones, less than 90% being singletons. The receptor comes from a man aged 18 to 29 in good health and CMV-seropositive. This chain joins TRBV9 and TRBJ2-5, with D possibly matching TRBD1 (6 bases). The specimen was PBMCs. CDR3 bases: TGTGCCAGCAGCATCTCAGGGGTGGGGGAGACCCAGTACTTC. As protein: CASSISGVGETQYF.